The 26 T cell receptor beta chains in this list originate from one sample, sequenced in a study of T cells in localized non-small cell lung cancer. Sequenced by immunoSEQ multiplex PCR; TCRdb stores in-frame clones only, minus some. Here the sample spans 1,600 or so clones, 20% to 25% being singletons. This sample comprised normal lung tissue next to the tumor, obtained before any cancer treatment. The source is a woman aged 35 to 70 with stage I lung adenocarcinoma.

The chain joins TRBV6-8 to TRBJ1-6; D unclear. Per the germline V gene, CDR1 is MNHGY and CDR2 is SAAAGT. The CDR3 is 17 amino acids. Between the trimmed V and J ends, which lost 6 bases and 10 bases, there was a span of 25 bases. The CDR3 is CASRRGKVVIEGSPLHF. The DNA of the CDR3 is TGTGCCAGCAGAAGAGGGAAGGTCGTAATTGAAGGATCACCCCTCCACTTT.

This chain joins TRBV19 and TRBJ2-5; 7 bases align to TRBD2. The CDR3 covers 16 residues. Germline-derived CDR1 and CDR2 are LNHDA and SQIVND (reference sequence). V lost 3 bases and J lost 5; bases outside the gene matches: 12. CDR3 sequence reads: CASSIGSSGWGETQYF. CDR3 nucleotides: TGTGCCAGTAGTATTGGGTCTAGCGGCTGGGGCGAGACCCAGTACTTC.

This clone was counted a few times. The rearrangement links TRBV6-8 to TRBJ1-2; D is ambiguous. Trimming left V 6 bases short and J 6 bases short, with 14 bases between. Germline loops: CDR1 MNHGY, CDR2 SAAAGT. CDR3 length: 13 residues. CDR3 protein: CASRAGGTHGYTF. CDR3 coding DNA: TGTGCCAGCAGAGCAGGCGGAACGCATGGCTACACCTTC.

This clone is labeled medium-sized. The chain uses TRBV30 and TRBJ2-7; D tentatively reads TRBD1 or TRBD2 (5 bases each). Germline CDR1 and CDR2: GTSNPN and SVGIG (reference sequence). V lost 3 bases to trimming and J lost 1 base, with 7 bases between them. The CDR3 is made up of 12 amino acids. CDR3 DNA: TGTGCCTGGAGAGGGGAGTCCTACGAGCAGTACTTC. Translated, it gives CAWRGESYEQYF.

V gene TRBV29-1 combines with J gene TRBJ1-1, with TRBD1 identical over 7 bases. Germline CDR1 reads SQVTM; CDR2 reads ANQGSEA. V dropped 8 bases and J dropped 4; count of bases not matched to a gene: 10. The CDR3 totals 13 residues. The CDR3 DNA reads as TGCAGCTCCTGGACAGGAGCAGGCACTGAAGCTTTCTTT. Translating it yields CSSWTGAGTEAFF.

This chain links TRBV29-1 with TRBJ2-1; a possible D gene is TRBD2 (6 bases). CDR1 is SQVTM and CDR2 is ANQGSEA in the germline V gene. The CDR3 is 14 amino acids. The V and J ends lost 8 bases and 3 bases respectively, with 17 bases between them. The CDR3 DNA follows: TGCAGCTTGACCTGGGGGGACGGCTACAATGAGCAGTTCTTC. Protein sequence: CSLTWGDGYNEQFF.

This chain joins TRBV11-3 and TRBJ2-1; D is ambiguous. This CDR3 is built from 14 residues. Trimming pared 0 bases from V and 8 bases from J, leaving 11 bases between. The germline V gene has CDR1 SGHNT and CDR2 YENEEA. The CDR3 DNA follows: TGTGCCAGCAGCTTAGAAGGTTTTGGGGATGAGCAGTTCTTC. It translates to CASSLEGFGDEQFF. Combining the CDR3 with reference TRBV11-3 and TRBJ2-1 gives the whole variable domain EAGVVQSPRYKIIEKKQPVAFWCNPISGHNTLYWYLQNLGQGPELLIRYENEEAVDDSQLPKDRFSAERLKGVDSTLKIQPAELGDSAVYLCASSLEGFGDEQFFGPGTRLTVL.

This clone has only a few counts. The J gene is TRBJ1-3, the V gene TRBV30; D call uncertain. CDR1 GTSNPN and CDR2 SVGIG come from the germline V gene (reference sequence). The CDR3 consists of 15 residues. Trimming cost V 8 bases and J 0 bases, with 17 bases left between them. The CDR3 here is CAGKGQSLSGNTIYF. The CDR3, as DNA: TGTGCCGGTAAAGGGCAATCCCTCTCTGGAAACACCATATATTTT. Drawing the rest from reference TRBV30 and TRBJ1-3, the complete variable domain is SQTIHQWPATLVQPVGSPLSLECTVEGTSNPNLYWYRQAAGRGLQLLFYSVGIGQISSEVPQNLSASRPQDRQFILSSKKLLLSDSGFYLCAGKGQSLSGNTIYFGEGSWLTVV.

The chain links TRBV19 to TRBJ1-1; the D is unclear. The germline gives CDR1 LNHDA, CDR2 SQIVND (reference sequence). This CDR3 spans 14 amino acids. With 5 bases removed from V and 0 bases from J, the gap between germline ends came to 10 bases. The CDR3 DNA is TGTGCCAGTAGTGGAGGGTTCGTGAACACTGAAGCTTTCTTT. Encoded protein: CASSGGFVNTEAFF.

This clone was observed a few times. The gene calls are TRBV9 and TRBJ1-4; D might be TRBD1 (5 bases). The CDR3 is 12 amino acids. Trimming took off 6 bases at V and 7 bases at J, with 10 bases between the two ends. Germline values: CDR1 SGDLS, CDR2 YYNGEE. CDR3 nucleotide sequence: TGTGCCAGCATGAGGGGTTCTGAAAAACTGTTTTTT. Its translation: CASMRGSEKLFF.

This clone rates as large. The CDR3 nucleotides are TGTGCCAGCAGTTACTCGCGGCTCAGCTCTGGAAACACCATATATTTT. It encodes CASSYSRLSSGNTIYF. The chain is built from TRBV6-8 and TRBJ1-3; no reliable D call. Germline V gene lookup returns CDR1 MNHGY and CDR2 SAAAGT. This CDR3 is built from 16 residues. V lost 0 bases, J lost 0 bases, and 9 bases lay in between.

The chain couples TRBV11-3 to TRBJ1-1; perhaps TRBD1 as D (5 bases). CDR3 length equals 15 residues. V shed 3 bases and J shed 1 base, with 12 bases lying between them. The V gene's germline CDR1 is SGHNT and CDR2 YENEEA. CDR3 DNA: TGTGCCAGCAGCTTGGGGCAGACAAAGAACACTGAAGCTTTCTTT. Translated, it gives CASSLGQTKNTEAFF.

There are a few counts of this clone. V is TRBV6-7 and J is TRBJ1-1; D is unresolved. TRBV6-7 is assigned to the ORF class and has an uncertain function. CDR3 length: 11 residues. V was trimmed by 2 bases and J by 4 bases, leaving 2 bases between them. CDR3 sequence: CASSYVTEAFF. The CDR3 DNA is TGTGCCAGCAGTTACGTCACTGAAGCTTTCTTT.

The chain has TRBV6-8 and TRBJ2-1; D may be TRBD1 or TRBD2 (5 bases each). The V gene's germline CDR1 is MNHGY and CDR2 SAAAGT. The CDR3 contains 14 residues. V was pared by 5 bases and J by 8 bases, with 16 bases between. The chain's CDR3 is CASSRTLRVDEQFF. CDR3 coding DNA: TGTGCCAGCAGTCGGACACTGCGGGTGGATGAGCAGTTCTTC.

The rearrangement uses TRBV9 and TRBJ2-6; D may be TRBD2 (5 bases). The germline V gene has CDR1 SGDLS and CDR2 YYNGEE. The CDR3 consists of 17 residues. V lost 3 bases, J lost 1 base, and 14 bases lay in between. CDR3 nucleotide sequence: TGTGCCAGCAGCGCGGACGGACTCCAGTCTGGGGCCAACGTCCTGACTTTC. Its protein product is CASSADGLQSGANVLTF.

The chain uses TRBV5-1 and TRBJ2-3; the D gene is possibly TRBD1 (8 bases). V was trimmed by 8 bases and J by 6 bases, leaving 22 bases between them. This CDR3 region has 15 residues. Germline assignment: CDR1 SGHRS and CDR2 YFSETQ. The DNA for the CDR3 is TGCGCCAGTTCCTCAGGGGGCGGGGGAAGGGATACGCAGTATTTT. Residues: CASSSGGGGRDTQYF.

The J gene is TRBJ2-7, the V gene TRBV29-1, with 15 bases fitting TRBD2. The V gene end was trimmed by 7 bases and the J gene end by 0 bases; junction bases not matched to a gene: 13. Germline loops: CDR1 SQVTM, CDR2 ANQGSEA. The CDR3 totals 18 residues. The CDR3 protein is CSALVLGTSGGSSYEQYF. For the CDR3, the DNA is TGCAGCGCTCTCGTTCTAGGGACTAGCGGGGGGAGCTCCTACGAGCAGTACTTC.

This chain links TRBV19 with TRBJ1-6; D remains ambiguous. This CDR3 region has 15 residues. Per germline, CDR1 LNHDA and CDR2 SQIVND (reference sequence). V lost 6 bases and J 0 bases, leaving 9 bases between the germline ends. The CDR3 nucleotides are TGTGCCAGTAGGAGGGAGAGCTCCTATAATTCACCCCTCCACTTT. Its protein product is CASRRESSYNSPLHF.

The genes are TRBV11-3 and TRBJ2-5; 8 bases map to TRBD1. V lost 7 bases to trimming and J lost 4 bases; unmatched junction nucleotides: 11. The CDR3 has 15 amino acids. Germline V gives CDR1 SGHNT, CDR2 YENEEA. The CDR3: CASTDRGRGGETQYF. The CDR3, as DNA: TGTGCCAGCACCGACAGGGGAAGGGGTGGAGAGACCCAGTACTTC.

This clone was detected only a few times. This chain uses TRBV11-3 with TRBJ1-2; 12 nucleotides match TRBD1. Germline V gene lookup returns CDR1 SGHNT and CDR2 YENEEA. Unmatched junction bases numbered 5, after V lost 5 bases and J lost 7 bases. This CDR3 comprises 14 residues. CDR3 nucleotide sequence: TGTGCCAGCAGCAGGGGACAGGGGGCAAGTGGCTACACCTTC. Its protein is CASSRGQGASGYTF.

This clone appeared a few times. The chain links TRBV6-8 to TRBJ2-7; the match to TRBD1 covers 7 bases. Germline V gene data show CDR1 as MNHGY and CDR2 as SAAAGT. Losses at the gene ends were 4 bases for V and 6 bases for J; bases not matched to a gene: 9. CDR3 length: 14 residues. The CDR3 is CASSSPGQSFEQYF. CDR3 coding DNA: TGTGCCAGCAGTTCTCCGGGACAGAGCTTCGAGCAGTACTTC.

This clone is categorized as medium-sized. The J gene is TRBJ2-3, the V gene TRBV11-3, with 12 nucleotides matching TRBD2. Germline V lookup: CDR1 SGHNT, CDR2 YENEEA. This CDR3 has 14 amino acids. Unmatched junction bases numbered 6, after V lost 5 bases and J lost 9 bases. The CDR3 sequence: CASSLTSGGFTQYF. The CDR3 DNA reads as TGTGCCAGCAGCCTCACTAGCGGGGGGTTCACGCAGTATTTT.

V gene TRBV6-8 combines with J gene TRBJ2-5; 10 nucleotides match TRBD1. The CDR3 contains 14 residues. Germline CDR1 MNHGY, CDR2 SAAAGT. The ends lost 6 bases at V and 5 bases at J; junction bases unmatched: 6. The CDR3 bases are TGTGCCAGCAGCCAGACAGGGGGCCAGGAGACCCAGTACTTC. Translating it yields CASSQTGGQETQYF.

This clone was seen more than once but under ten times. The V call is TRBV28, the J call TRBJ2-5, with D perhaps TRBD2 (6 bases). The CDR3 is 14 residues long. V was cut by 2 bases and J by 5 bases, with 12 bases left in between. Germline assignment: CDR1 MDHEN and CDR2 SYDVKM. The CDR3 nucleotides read TGTGCCAGCAGTTTAGGAGGGGCGGGGGAGACCCAGTACTTC. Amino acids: CASSLGGAGETQYF.

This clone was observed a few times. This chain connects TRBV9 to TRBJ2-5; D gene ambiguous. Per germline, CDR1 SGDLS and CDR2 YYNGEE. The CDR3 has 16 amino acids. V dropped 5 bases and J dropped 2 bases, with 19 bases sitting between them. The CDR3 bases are TGTGCCAGCAGTTTAAGGGCCACCAGACGGCAAGAGACCCAGTACTTC. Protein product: CASSLRATRRQETQYF.

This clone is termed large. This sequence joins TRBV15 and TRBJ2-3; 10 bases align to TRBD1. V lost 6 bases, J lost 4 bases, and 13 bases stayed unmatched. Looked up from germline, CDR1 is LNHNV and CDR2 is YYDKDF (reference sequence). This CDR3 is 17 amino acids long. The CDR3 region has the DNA TGTGCCACCAGTTTTCGGACAGGGGGTATATTTCCAGATACGCAGTATTTT. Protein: CATSFRTGGIFPDTQYF.